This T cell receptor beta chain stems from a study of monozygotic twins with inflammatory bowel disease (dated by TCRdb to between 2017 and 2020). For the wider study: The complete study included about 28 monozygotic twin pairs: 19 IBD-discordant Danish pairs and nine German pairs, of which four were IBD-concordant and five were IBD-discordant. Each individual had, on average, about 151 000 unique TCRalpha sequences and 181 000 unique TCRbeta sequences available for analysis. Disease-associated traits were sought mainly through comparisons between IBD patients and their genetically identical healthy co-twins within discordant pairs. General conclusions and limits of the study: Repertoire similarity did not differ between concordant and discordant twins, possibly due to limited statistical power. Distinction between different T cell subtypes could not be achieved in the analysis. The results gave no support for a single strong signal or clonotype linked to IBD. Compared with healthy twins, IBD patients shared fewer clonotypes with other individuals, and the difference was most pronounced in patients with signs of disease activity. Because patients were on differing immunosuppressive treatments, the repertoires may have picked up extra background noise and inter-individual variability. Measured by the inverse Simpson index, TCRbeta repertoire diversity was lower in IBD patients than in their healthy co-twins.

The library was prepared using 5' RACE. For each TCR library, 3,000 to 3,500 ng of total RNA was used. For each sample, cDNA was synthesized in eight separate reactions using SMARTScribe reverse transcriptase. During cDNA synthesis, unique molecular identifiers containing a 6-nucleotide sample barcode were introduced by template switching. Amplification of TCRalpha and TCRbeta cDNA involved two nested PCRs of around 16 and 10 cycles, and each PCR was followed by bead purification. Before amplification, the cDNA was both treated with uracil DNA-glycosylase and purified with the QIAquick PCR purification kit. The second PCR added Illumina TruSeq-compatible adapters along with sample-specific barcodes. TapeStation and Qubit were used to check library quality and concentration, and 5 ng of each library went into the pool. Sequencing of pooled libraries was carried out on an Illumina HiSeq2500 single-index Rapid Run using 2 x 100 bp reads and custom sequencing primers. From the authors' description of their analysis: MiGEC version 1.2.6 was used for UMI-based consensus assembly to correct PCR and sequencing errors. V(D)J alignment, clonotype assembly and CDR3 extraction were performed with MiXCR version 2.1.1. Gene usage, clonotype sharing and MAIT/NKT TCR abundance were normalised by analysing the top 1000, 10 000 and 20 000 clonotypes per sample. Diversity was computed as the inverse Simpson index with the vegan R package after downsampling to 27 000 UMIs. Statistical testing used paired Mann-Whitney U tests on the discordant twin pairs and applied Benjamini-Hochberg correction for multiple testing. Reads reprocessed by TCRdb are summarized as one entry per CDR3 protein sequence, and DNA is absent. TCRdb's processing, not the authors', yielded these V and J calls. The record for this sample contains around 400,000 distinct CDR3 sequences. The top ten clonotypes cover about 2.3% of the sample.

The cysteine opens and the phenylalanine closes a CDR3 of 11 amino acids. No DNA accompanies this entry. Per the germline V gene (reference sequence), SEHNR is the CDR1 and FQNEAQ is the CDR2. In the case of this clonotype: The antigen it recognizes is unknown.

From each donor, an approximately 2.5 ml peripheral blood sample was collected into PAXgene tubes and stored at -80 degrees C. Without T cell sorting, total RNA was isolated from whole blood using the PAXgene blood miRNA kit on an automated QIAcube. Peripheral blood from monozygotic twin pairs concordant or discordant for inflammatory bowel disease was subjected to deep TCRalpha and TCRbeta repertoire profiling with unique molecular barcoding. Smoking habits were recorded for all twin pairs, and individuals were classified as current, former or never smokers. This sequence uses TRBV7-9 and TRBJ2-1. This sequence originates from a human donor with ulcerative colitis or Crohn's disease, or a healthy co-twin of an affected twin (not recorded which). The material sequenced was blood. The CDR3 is CASSGSNEQFF. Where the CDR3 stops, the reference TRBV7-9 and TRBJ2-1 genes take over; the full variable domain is DTGVSQNPRHKITKRGQNVTFRCDPISEHNRLYWYRQTLGQGPEFLTYFQNEAQLEKSRLLSDRFSAERPKGSFSTLEIQRTEQGDSAMYLCASSGSNEQFFGPGTRLTVL.